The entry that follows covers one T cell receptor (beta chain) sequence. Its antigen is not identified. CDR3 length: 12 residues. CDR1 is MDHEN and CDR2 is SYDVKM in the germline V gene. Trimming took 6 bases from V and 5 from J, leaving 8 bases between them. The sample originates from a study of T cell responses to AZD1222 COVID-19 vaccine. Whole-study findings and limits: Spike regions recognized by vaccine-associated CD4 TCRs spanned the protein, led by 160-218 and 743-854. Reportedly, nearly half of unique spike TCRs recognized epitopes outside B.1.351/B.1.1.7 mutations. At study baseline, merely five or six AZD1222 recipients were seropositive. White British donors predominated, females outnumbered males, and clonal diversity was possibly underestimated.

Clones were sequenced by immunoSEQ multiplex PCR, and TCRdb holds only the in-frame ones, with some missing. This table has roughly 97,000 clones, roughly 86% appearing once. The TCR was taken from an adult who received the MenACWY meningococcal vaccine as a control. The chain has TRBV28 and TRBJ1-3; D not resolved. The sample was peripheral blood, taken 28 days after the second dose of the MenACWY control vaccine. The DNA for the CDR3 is TGTGCCAGCAGGACGCTCAGAAACACCATATATTTT. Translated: CASRTLRNTIYF.